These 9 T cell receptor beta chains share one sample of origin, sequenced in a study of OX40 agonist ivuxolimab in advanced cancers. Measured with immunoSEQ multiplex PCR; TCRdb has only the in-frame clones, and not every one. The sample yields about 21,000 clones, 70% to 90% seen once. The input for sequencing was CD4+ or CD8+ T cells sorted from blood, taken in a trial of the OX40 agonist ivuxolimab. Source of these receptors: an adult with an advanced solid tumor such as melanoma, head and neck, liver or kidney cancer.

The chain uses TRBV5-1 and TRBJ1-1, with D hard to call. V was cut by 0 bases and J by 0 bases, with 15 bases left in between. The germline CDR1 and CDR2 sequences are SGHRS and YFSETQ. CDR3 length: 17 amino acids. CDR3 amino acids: CASSLEPALLMNTEAFF. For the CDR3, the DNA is TGCGCCAGCAGCTTGGAGCCAGCGCTCCTAATGAACACTGAAGCTTTCTTT.

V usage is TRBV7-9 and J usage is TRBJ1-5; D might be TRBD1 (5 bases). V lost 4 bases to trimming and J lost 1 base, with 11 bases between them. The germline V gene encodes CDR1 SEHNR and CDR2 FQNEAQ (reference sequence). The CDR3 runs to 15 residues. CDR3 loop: CASSWGEMSNQPQHF. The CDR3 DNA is TGTGCCAGCAGCTGGGGGGAAATGAGCAATCAGCCCCAGCATTTT.

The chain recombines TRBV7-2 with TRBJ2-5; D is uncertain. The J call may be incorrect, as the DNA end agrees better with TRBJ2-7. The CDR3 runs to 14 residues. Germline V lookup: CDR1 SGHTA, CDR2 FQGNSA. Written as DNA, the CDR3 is TGTGCCAGCAGCTACAACGTTATTACCTACGAGCAGTACTTC. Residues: CASSYNVITYEQYF.

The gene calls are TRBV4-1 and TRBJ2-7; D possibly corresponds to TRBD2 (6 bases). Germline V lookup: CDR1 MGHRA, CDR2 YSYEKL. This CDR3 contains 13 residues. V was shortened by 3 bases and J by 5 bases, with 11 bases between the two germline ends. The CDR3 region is CASSHGGANEQYF. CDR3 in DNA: TGCGCCAGCAGCCACGGAGGGGCCAACGAGCAGTACTTC.

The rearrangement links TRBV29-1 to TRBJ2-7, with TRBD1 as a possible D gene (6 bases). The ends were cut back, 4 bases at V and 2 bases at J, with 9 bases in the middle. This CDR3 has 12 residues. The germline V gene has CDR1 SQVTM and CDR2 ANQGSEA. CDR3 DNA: TGCAGCGTTGTCAGGGGCACCTACGAGCAGTACTTC. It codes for CSVVRGTYEQYF.

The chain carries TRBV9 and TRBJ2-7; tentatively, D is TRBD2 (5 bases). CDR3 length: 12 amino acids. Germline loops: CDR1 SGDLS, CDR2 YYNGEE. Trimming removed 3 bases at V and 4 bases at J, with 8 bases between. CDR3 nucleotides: TGTGCCAGCAGCGGCCCGGGGTACGAGCAGTACTTC. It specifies CASSGPGYEQYF.

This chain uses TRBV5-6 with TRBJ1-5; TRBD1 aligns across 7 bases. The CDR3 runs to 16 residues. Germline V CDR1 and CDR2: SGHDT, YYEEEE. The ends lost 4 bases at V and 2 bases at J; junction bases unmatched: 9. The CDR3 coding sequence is TGTGCCAGCAGCGACGGAGGGGGCGCGGGCAATCAGCCCCAGCATTTT. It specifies CASSDGGGAGNQPQHF.

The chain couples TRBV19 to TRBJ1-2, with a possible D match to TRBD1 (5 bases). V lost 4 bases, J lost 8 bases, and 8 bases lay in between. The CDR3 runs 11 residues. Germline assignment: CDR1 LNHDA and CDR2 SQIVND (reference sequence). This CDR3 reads CASSRGEGYTF. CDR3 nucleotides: TGTGCCAGTAGTAGGGGGGAAGGCTACACCTTC.

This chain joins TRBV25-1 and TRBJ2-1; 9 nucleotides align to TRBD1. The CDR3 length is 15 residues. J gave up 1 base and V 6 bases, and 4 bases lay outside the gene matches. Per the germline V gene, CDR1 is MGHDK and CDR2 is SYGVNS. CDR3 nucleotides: TGTGCCAGCAGGGGAGGGACAGGGTCCTACAATGAGCAGTTCTTC. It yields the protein CASRGGTGSYNEQFF. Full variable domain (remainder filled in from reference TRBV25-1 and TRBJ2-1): EADIYQTPRYLVIGTGKKITLECSQTMGHDKMYWYQQDPGMELHLIHYSYGVNSTEKGDLSSESTVSRIRTEHFPLTLESARPSHTSQYLCASRGGTGSYNEQFFGPGTRLTVL.